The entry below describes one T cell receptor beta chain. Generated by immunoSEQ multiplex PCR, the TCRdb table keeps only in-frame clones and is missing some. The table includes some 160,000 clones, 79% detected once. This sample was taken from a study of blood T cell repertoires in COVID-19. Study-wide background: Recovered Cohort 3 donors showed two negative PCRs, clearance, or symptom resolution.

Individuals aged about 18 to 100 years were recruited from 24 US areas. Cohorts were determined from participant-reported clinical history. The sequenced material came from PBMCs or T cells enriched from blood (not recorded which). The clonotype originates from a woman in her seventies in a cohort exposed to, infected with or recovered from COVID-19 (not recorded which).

The CDR3 DNA is TGTGCCAGCAGTTTAGCAGGGATAGGCTACACCTTC. Amino acids: CASSLAGIGYTF. V is TRBV28 and J is TRBJ1-2, with D possibly TRBD1 on 5 matching bases. V was trimmed by 2 bases and J by 8 bases, leaving 9 bases between them. CDR3 size: 12 residues. The V gene's germline CDR1 is MDHEN and CDR2 SYDVKM.